These 19 T cell receptor beta chains share one sample of origin, sequenced in a study of cytomegalovirus exposure and HLA in healthy donors. Use of 60 Vbeta and 13 Jbeta primers characterized the PCR. The assay was immunoSEQ multiplex PCR, and TCRdb's table has in-frame clones only and misses some. The data contain over 150,000 clones, approximately 80% of them seen just once; the ten biggest clones take up 7%. The sample was PBMCs. The receptor set was obtained from a woman in her twenties or thirties in good health and CMV-seropositive.

The DNA for the CDR3 is TGTGCCAGCAGCTTAGCGCAGAGGGCAGGTCCTAGCTCTGGAAACACCATATATTTT. It encodes CASSLAQRAGPSSGNTIYF. The chain carries TRBV7-9 and TRBJ1-3; D is uncertain. The V and J ends lost 0 bases and 0 bases respectively, with 18 bases between them. Per germline, CDR1 SEHNR and CDR2 FQNEAQ (reference sequence). CDR3 size: 19 residues.

The V gene is TRBV19, the J gene TRBJ2-5; 8 bases map to TRBD2. The CDR3 length is 14 residues. The junction had 3 bases not matched to a gene; V was cut back by 3 bases and J by 3 bases. Germline V gene sequence: CDR1 LNHDA, CDR2 SQIVND (reference sequence). The CDR3 DNA is TGTGCCAGTAGTATCGGGGGGGCAGAAGAGACCCAGTACTTC. Amino acids: CASSIGGAEETQYF.

This clone showed up just a few times. The chain joins TRBV5-4 to TRBJ2-7; D is uncertain. V shed 2 bases and J shed 6 bases, with 9 bases lying between them. Germline V gene sequence: CDR1 SGHNT, CDR2 YYREEE (reference sequence). The CDR3 is made up of 12 amino acids. CDR3 sequence: CASSFSPLEQYF. For the CDR3, the DNA is TGTGCCAGCAGCTTTTCCCCCCTCGAGCAGTACTTC. The full variable domain, rest sourced from reference TRBV5-4 and TRBJ2-7, is ETGVTQSPTHLIKTRGQQVTLRCSSQSGHNTVSWYQQALGQGPQFIFQYYREEENGRGNFPPRFSGLQFPNYSSELNVNALELDDSALYLCASSFSPLEQYFGPGTRLTVT.

This chain links TRBV6-1 with TRBJ2-1; 7 bases fit TRBD2. CDR1 is MNHNS and CDR2 is SASEGT in the germline V gene. The CDR3 is made up of 15 amino acids. Trimming took 4 bases from V and 6 from J; bases not matched to a gene: 9. Written as DNA, the CDR3 is TGTGCCAGCAGTGGTCAGCTAGCGGTCGTCAATGAGCAGTTCTTC. Translated, it gives CASSGQLAVVNEQFF.

The V call is TRBV4-1, the J call TRBJ1-2, with TRBD1 identical over 8 bases. V lost 4 bases, J lost 1 base, and 8 bases stayed unmatched. Germline CDR1 MGHRA, CDR2 YSYEKL. There are 16 residues in the CDR3. CDR3 in amino acids: CASSRVPGQVNYGYTF. The CDR3 DNA reads as TGCGCCAGCAGCCGGGTTCCGGGACAGGTTAACTATGGCTACACCTTC.

The V and J genes are TRBV6-6 and TRBJ2-3, with 8 bases matching TRBD1. V lost 6 bases, J lost 3 bases, and 5 bases stayed unmatched. The germline CDR1 and CDR2 sequences are MNHNY and SVGAGI (reference sequence). The CDR3 consists of 14 residues. The CDR3 bases are TGTGCCAGCAGACAGACAGGGGTGACAGATACGCAGTATTTT. It encodes CASRQTGVTDTQYF.

The chain recombines TRBV4-1 with TRBJ1-2, with unresolved D. V gave up 0 bases and J gave up 3 bases, with 8 bases separating them. The CDR3 length is 14 residues. CDR1 MGHRA and CDR2 YSYEKL come from the germline V gene. The CDR3 loop is CASSQDPVDYGYTF. In nucleotides, the CDR3 is TGCGCCAGCAGCCAAGATCCGGTAGACTATGGCTACACCTTC.

In this sample, this clone turned up a few times. The chain couples TRBV6-1 to TRBJ1-6; 11 positions match TRBD1. J gave up 10 bases and V 6 bases, and 8 bases lay outside the gene matches. Germline CDR1 and CDR2: MNHNS and SASEGT. The CDR3 runs 15 residues. The CDR3 sequence: CASSLRGQGVSPLHF. For the CDR3, the DNA is TGTGCCAGCAGCCTCCGGGGACAGGGGGTGTCACCCCTCCACTTT.

The chain carries TRBV5-6 and TRBJ2-1, with TRBD1 matching 8 bases. Per germline, CDR1 SGHDT and CDR2 YYEEEE. J was trimmed by 2 bases and V by 3 bases; bases with no gene match: 13. The CDR3 extends over 18 amino acids. In nucleotides, the CDR3 is TGTGCCAGCAGCTACCTAACCCCCAGGGGGCGCCCCTACAATGAGCAGTTCTTC. Residues: CASSYLTPRGRPYNEQFF.

The chain joins TRBV19 to TRBJ1-1, with 8 bases identical to TRBD1. The CDR3 consists of 12 residues. The V segment lost 6 bases and the J segment 12 bases; nucleotides outside the gene matches: 9. The V gene's germline CDR1 is LNHDA and CDR2 SQIVND (reference sequence). The CDR3 bases are TGTGCCAGTAGACCGGGGGGACAGGCTACTTTCTTT. Encoded protein: CASRPGGQATFF.

This clone was detected a few times. The chain has TRBV7-2 and TRBJ1-1, with D possibly TRBD1 on 5 matching bases. V shed 1 base and J shed 8 bases, with 14 bases lying between them. Germline V gene data show CDR1 as SGHTA and CDR2 as FQGNSA. The CDR3 covers 14 residues. The CDR3, as DNA: TGTGCCAGCAGCTTAGTTGGTCAGGGCCTAGAAGCTTTCTTT. This gives the protein CASSLVGQGLEAFF.

The rearrangement uses TRBV11-2 and TRBJ1-3; D might be TRBD1 (5 bases). Germline-derived CDR1 and CDR2 are SGHAT and FQNNGV. This CDR3 has 17 residues. Trimming removed 5 bases from V and 11 bases from J, with 28 bases in between. The CDR3 spells CASSGPSGVSLWNAIYF. CDR3 in DNA: TGTGCCAGCAGCGGCCCTTCGGGGGTCTCCCTCTGGAACGCCATATATTTT.

A few counts support this clone. V gene TRBV23-1 combines with J gene TRBJ1-2, with 9 bases fitting TRBD1. TRBV23-1 is labeled an ORF, and its function is uncertain. The CDR3 is made up of 16 amino acids. V gave up 4 bases and J gave up 6 bases; unmatched junction bases: 12. The CDR3 nucleotides are TGCGCCAGCAGTCGCGGCGGGACAGGGCCCATGAATGGCTACACCTTC. This sequence encodes CASSRGGTGPMNGYTF.

The rearrangement uses TRBV5-4 and TRBJ2-2, with D maybe TRBD2 (6 bases). Per germline, CDR1 SGHNT and CDR2 YYREEE (reference sequence). Trimming removed 2 bases at V and 2 bases at J, with 16 bases between. This CDR3 is 17 amino acids long. The CDR3 DNA reads TGTGCCAGCAGCTTAAATCTAGCGACCCTTAACACCGGGGAGCTGTTTTTT. Its translation is CASSLNLATLNTGELFF.

This clone was seen once. The chain has TRBV13 and TRBJ2-2; D ambiguous. V lost 10 bases and J lost 6, with 21 bases in between. The germline CDR1 and CDR2 sequences are PRHDT and FYEKMQ (reference sequence). The CDR3 extends over 15 amino acids. The CDR3 nucleotides are TGTGCCACCCCCTCCCCCGGTAGAGTCCCCGGGGAGCTGTTTTTT. Translation gives CATPSPGRVPGELFF.

The chain recombines TRBV7-2 with TRBJ2-7; 8 bases are a match to TRBD1. Trimming removed 2 bases from V and 3 bases from J; junction bases left unmatched: 12. Germline values: CDR1 SGHTA, CDR2 FQGNSA. This CDR3 contains 17 residues. CDR3 DNA: TGTGCCAGCAGCTTACTCCGACAGGGGCTCATCAACTACGAGCAGTACTTC. It is translated as CASSLLRQGLINYEQYF. Supplemented by reference TRBV7-2 and TRBJ2-7, the full variable domain reads GAGVSQSPSNKVTEKGKDVELRCDPISGHTALYWYRQSLGQGLEFLIYFQGNSAPDKSGLPSDRFSAERTGGSVSTLTIQRTQQEDSAVYLCASSLLRQGLINYEQYFGPGTRLTVT.

This clone appeared a single time. This rearrangement joins TRBV6-1 to TRBJ1-6; a weak D match, TRBD1 (6 bases). CDR3 length equals 14 residues. V was shortened by 6 bases and J by 10 bases, with 16 bases between the two germline ends. Germline V lookup: CDR1 MNHNS, CDR2 SASEGT. In DNA, the CDR3 is TGTGCCAGCAGCCAACAGGGATTAAGCTCACCCCTCCACTTT. Its translation is CASSQQGLSSPLHF.

The rearrangement links TRBV27 to TRBJ1-1; D is unclear. The CDR3 runs to 14 residues. Germline V gene lookup returns CDR1 MNHEY and CDR2 SMNVEV (reference sequence). Trimming removed 0 bases at V and 0 bases at J, with 5 bases between. CDR3 residues: CASSLSGVNTEAFF. The CDR3 region has the DNA TGTGCCAGCAGTTTATCCGGTGTGAACACTGAAGCTTTCTTT.

V gene TRBV5-5 combines with J gene TRBJ1-1; perhaps TRBD1 as D (6 bases). Per germline, CDR1 SGHKS and CDR2 YYEKEE (reference sequence). The germline V and J ends were trimmed by 5 bases and 4 bases, with 18 bases remaining between them. CDR3 length equals 15 residues. The CDR3 DNA sequence: TGTGCCAGCAGTTTTAATCAGGGGAAGGTCACTGAAGCTTTCTTT. It encodes CASSFNQGKVTEAFF.